What follows describes a single TCR beta chain. The sample comes from a study of cytomegalovirus exposure and HLA in healthy donors. The PCR contained 60 Vbeta and 13 Jbeta primers. Here immunoSEQ multiplex PCR was the method, and the copy in TCRdb shows in-frame clones only, minus some. The table lists about 190,000 clones, approximately 77% of them singletons. The germline V and J ends were trimmed by 1 base and 5 bases, with 13 bases remaining between them. Germline values: CDR1 SGHRS, CDR2 YFSETQ. The CDR3 loop spans 14 amino acids. V usage is TRBV5-1 and J usage is TRBJ2-7, with a possible D match to TRBD1 (5 bases). The specimen was PBMCs. This clonotype originated in a man between 40 and 49 years old in good health and CMV-seropositive. CDR3 bases: TGCGCCAGCAGCTTGTCGCAGGGCGAGGACGAGCAGTACTTC. It codes for CASSLSQGEDEQYF.